These T cell receptor beta chains were read from a single sample in a study of graft-versus-host responses after intestinal transplantation. These receptors' antigens are unknown. Data came from immunoSEQ multiplex PCR; TCRdb stores just in-frame clones and leaves some out. The sample has around 110,000 clones, 75% to 95% seen once; the top ten hold over 0.15%. Sequencing used unstimulated CD4+ T cells sorted from spleen or lymph node cells, obtained before intestinal transplant. Receptors originate from a human donor who received an intestinal transplant. Both conserved end residues are part of each CDR3. A D gene is named only where the DNA matches it firmly. The size field is filled for only some rows; it gives once, few, many or a size class.

v_gene	d_gene	abundance	j_gene	CDR3aa	CDR3nt
TRBV7-2	NA	NA	TRBJ2-1	CASRFRTYNEQFF	TGTGCCAGCCGTTTCCGGACTTACAATGAGCAGTTCTTC
TRBV6-1	NA	NA	TRBJ2-5	CASRPGEGETQYF	TGTGCCAGCCGCCCGGGAGAGGGGGAGACCCAGTACTTC
TRBV19	TRBD1	NA	TRBJ1-3	CASSYTIQGANTIYF	TGTGCCAGTAGCTATACTATCCAGGGGGCCAACACCATATATTTT
TRBV6-4	NA	NA	TRBJ1-6	CASSAQYNSPLHF	TGTGCCAGCAGTGCTCAGTATAATTCACCCCTCCACTTT
TRBV14	NA	few	TRBJ2-3	CASSQEVIAMVPQYF	TGTGCCAGCAGCCAAGAAGTGATAGCCATGGTTCCGCAGTATTTT
TRBV30	NA	NA	TRBJ2-7	CASDSFPYEQYF	TGTGCCTCGGACAGCTTCCCCTACGAGCAGTACTTC
TRBV6-6	NA	NA	TRBJ1-2	CASRGPHRSSGYGYTF	TGTGCCAGCAGGGGCCCTCACAGGAGCTCCGGCTATGGCTACACCTTC
TRBV7-2	TRBD1	NA	TRBJ1-1	CASSLVRGAGTEAFF	TGTGCCAGCAGCCTAGTCAGGGGGGCTGGCACTGAAGCTTTCTTT
TRBV30	NA	NA	TRBJ1-5	CAWSVSLTGGNQPQHF	TGTGCCTGGAGTGTTTCGTTGACGGGGGGCAATCAGCCCCAGCATTTT
TRBV5-1	TRBD2	NA	TRBJ2-3	CASSFGGLGGGTDTQYF	TGCGCCAGCAGCTTCGGGGGACTAGGGGGGGGCACAGATACGCAGTATTTT
TRBV2	NA	NA	TRBJ2-7	CASTGFIYEQYF	TGTGCCAGCACAGGGTTTATCTACGAGCAGTACTTC
TRBV6-6	TRBD1	NA	TRBJ1-4	CASSYMDRKRVEKLFF	TGTGCCAGCAGTTACATGGACAGGAAACGGGTGGAAAAACTGTTTTTT
TRBV7-9	TRBD1	once	TRBJ1-2	CASSSLGRGFYGYTF	TGTGCCAGCAGCTCCTTGGGCAGGGGGTTCTATGGCTACACCTTC
TRBV5-1	NA	NA	TRBJ2-2	CASSLSANTGELFF	TGCGCCAGCAGCTTGTCTGCGAACACCGGGGAGCTGTTTTTT
TRBV28	NA	once	TRBJ1-4	CASMVSAGEKLFF	TGTGCCAGCATGGTGAGCGCCGGTGAAAAACTGTTTTTT
TRBV15	NA	NA	TRBJ2-1	CATSRGGSSYNEQFF	TGTGCCACCAGCAGAGGAGGATCGTCTTACAATGAGCAGTTCTTC
TRBV28	TRBD1	NA	TRBJ2-2	CASSPDRGPPTGELFF	TGTGCCAGCAGTCCCGACAGGGGGCCGCCCACCGGGGAGCTGTTTTTT
TRBV6-1	TRBD1	NA	TRBJ1-5	CASSEGQGVYSNQPQHF	TGTGCCAGCAGTGAGGGACAGGGGGTTTATAGCAATCAGCCCCAGCATTTT
TRBV6-6	TRBD1	NA	TRBJ1-4	CASSYSGTGNEKLFF	TGTGCCAGCAGTTACTCCGGGACAGGGAATGAAAAACTGTTTTTT
TRBV5-1	NA	NA	TRBJ2-1	CASSLVDRLGGQFF	TGCGCCAGCAGCTTGGTGGACAGATTGGGCGGGCAGTTCTTC
TRBV7-7	NA	NA	TRBJ2-5	CASSLRQTETQYF	TGTGCCAGCAGCTTGAGACAGACAGAGACCCAGTACTTC
TRBV7-6	NA	NA	TRBJ2-2	CASSQDRINTGELFF	TGTGCCAGCAGTCAAGACAGAATCAACACCGGGGAGCTGTTTTTT
TRBV7-6	NA	NA	TRBJ1-1	CASSSNGGDTEAFF	TGTGCCAGCAGTTCCAATGGGGGGGACACTGAAGCTTTCTTT
TRBV5-1	TRBD2	NA	TRBJ2-5	CASRGTSGGQETQYF	TGCGCCAGCAGGGGGACTAGCGGGGGGCAAGAGACCCAGTACTTC
TRBV6-5	TRBD1	once	TRBJ2-1	CASSLDRVGYNEQFF	TGTGCCAGCAGCTTGGACAGGGTCGGCTACAATGAGCAGTTCTTC
TRBV5-1	TRBD2	NA	TRBJ2-3	CASSLGGGGKDTQYF	TGCGCCAGCAGCTTAGGCGGGGGGGGCAAAGATACGCAGTATTTT
TRBV7-2	TRBD2	NA	TRBJ2-5	CASSLALAGQETQYF	TGTGCCAGCAGCTTAGCACTAGCGGGCCAAGAGACCCAGTACTTC
TRBV6-5	TRBD1	NA	TRBJ1-4	CASSYLGQGSEKLFF	TGTGCCAGCAGTTACTTAGGACAGGGTAGTGAAAAACTGTTTTTT
TRBV19	NA	NA	TRBJ1-5	CASSPDGRWNQPQHF	TGTGCCAGTAGTCCGGACGGGAGGTGGAATCAGCCCCAGCATTTT
TRBV11-2	TRBD1	NA	TRBJ2-7	CASSSRTGTYEQYF	TGTGCCAGCAGCTCCCGGACAGGGACCTACGAGCAGTACTTC
TRBV7-2	NA	NA	TRBJ1-2	CASSAPEPFYGYTF	TGTGCCAGCAGCGCGCCTGAGCCCTTCTATGGCTACACCTTC
TRBV9	NA	NA	TRBJ2-3	CASSVGSGVLTDTQYF	TGTGCCAGCAGCGTAGGGTCGGGGGTGCTCACAGATACGCAGTATTTT
TRBV18	NA	NA	TRBJ1-1	CASSLVGNTEAFF	TGTGCCAGCTCACTTGTCGGGAACACTGAAGCTTTCTTT
TRBV7-9	NA	NA	TRBJ1-1	CASSLYRNTEAFF	TGTGCCAGCAGCTTGTACAGAAACACTGAAGCTTTCTTT
TRBV9	NA	NA	TRBJ2-7	CASSKTGLSFYEQYF	TGTGCCAGCAGCAAAACTGGACTGAGCTTCTACGAGCAGTACTTC
TRBV13	TRBD1	NA	TRBJ1-1	CASSSDRVNGVWTEAFF	TGTGCCAGCAGCTCGGACAGGGTAAATGGTGTTTGGACTGAAGCTTTCTTT
TRBV27	TRBD2	NA	TRBJ2-1	CASSTPAGGPTYNEQFF	TGTGCCAGCAGTACGCCAGCGGGAGGCCCCACCTACAATGAGCAGTTCTTC
TRBV11-2	NA	NA	TRBJ2-7	CASSSHRRDILGYF	TGTGCCAGCAGCTCCCACAGACGGGACATACTAGGATATTTC
TRBV6-4	TRBD2	NA	TRBJ2-3	CASPLRREGDTQYF	TGTGCCAGTCCCCTTCGCCGGGAGGGTGATACGCAGTATTTT
TRBV18	TRBD2	NA	TRBJ2-7	CASSLRLAGIYEQYF	TGTGCCAGCTCACTTAGACTAGCGGGAATCTACGAGCAGTACTTC
TRBV5-6	NA	NA	TRBJ1-5	CASSARTGIVSNQPQHF	TGTGCCAGCAGCGCAAGAACAGGGATAGTTAGCAATCAGCCCCAGCATTTT
TRBV28	NA	NA	TRBJ2-7	CASSQQGGASYEQYF	TGTGCCAGCAGTCAACAGGGCGGCGCGTCCTACGAGCAGTACTTC
TRBV7-2	NA	NA	TRBJ2-2	CASSFAVTGELFF	TGTGCCAGCAGCTTTGCGGTCACCGGGGAGCTGTTTTTT
TRBV7-2	TRBD1	NA	TRBJ1-2	CASSLGQGARYGYTF	TGTGCCAGCAGCTTAGGGCAGGGGGCGCGATATGGCTACACCTTC
TRBV18	NA	NA	TRBJ2-3	CASSPGRGWTDTQYF	TGTGCCAGCTCACCAGGCAGGGGATGGACAGATACGCAGTATTTT
TRBV28	NA	NA	TRBJ2-1	CASSALHRAFSPYNEQFF	TGTGCCAGCAGTGCCTTACACAGGGCCTTTTCTCCCTACAATGAGCAGTTCTTC
TRBV4-3	NA	few	TRBJ2-7	CASSRDISYEQYF	TGCGCCAGCAGCCGGGACATTTCCTACGAGCAGTACTTC
TRBV5-1	TRBD1	NA	TRBJ1-6	CASSLEGAPNSPLHF	TGCGCCAGCAGCTTGGAGGGGGCGCCTAATTCACCCCTCCACTTT
TRBV5-1	TRBD2	NA	TRBJ2-5	CASSLSSSGSGWDETQYF	TGCGCCAGCAGCTTGTCGTCTAGCGGGAGTGGGTGGGATGAGACCCAGTACTTC
TRBV9	NA	NA	TRBJ1-2	CASSVGHRYGYTF	TGTGCCAGCAGCGTGGGACACCGCTATGGCTACACCTTC
TRBV6-6	TRBD1	few	TRBJ2-7	CASSPGQGFSYEQYF	TGTGCCAGCAGCCCGGGACAGGGCTTCTCCTACGAGCAGTACTTC
TRBV6-1	NA	NA	TRBJ2-1	CASSVDGTPYNEQFF	TGTGCCAGCAGTGTGGACGGGACACCTTACAATGAGCAGTTCTTC
TRBV5-1	TRBD1	NA	TRBJ2-7	CASSYSGTEIYEQYF	TGCGCCAGCAGCTACTCCGGGACAGAGATCTACGAGCAGTACTTC
TRBV7-9	NA	NA	TRBJ2-5	CASSASGLETQYF	TGTGCCAGCAGCGCCAGCGGGCTAGAGACCCAGTACTTC